One TCR beta chain is described in this entry. Its antigen is not identified. Primers: 60 Vbeta forward and 13 Jbeta reverse. Profiled with immunoSEQ multiplex PCR; TCRdb holds only in-frame clones, not every one. The profile shows 250,000 to 350,000 clones, 75% to 90% of them singletons. These data belong to a study of cytomegalovirus exposure and HLA in healthy donors. Findings and limits, study-wide: HLA-A and HLA-B allele assignments for most subjects were reportedly predicted accurately using TCR beta sequences. At a 0.05 false discovery rate, a later analysis found around 17,000 TCR beta sequences to be associated with HLA alleles. TCR beta chain V- and J-gene trimming was linked, in a later analysis, to a missense variant in DCLRE1C. Earlier analysis yielded a pattern in which most TCR beta V segments were productive about 90% or about 30% of the time.

This receptor was obtained from a man aged 35 to 55 in good health and CMV-seropositive. Sequenced: PBMCs.

This CDR3 is CASGGGGFGEPSTDTQYF. The CDR3 DNA sequence: TGTGCCAGCGGGGGGGGTGGATTTGGGGAACCTAGCACAGATACGCAGTATTTT. The gene calls are TRBV2 and TRBJ2-3; TRBD2 agrees at 7 bases. The CDR3 consists of 18 residues. Germline V gives CDR1 SNHLY, CDR2 FYNNEI. V was pared by 8 bases and J by 0 bases, with 17 bases of the junction left unmatched.